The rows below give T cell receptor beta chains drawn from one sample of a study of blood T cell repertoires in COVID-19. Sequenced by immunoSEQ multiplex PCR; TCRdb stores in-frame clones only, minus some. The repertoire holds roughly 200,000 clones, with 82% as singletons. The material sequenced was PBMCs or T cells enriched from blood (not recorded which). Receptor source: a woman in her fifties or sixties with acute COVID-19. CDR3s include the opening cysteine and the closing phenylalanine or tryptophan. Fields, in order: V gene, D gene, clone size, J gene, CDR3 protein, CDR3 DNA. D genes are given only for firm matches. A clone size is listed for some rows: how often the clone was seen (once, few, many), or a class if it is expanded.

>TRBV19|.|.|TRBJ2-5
CASSRASETQYF
TGTGCCAGTAGTAGGGCTTCGGAGACCCAGTACTTC
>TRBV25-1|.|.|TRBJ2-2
CASSDTSGSNTGELFF
TGTGCCAGCAGTGACACGTCAGGGTCAAACACCGGGGAGCTGTTTTTT
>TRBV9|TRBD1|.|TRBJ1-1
CASSVVVGQGSTEAFF
TGTGCCAGCAGCGTAGTCGTAGGACAGGGGTCGACTGAAGCTTTCTTT
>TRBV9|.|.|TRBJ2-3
CASSGQSTDTQYF
TGTGCCAGCAGCGGGCAAAGCACAGATACGCAGTATTTT
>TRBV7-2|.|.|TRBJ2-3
CASSSSVVDTQYF
TGTGCCAGCAGCTCTAGTGTAGTAGATACGCAGTATTTT
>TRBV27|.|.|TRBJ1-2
CASSASGQPKYGYTF
TGTGCCAGCAGTGCATCAGGACAGCCGAAATATGGCTACACCTTC
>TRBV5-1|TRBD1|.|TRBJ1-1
CASSLRAGGTTEAFF
TGCGCCAGCAGCCTACGGGCAGGGGGTACCACTGAAGCTTTCTTT
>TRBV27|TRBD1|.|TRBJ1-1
CASSLKDRGVTEAFF
TGTGCCAGCAGTTTAAAGGACAGGGGGGTGACTGAAGCTTTCTTT
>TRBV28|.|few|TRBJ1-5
CASSPPARGQPQHF
TGTGCCAGCAGCCCGCCAGCGAGGGGGCAGCCCCAGCATTTT
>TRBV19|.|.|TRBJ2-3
CASTSSSTDTQYF
TGTGCCAGTACGAGCTCTAGCACAGATACGCAGTATTTT
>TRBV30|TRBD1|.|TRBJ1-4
CAWSLTGFNEKLFF
TGTGCCTGGAGCTTGACAGGGTTTAATGAAAAACTGTTTTTT
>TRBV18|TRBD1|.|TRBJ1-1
CASSPDRSETEAFF
TGTGCCAGCTCTCCGGACAGGTCAGAGACTGAAGCTTTCTTT
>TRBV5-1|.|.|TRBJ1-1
CASTTGEGPGAEAFF
TGCGCCAGCACCACCGGGGAGGGACCGGGGGCTGAAGCTTTCTTT
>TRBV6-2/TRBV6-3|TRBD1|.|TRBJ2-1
CASSPQGALPNEQFF
TGTGCCAGCAGCCCCCAGGGGGCCCTCCCCAATGAGCAGTTCTTC
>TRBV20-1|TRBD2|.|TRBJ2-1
CSASGVLAGASYNEQFF
TGCAGTGCTAGTGGCGTCCTAGCGGGAGCCTCCTACAATGAGCAGTTCTTC
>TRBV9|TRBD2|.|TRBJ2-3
CASSVMDGGGEPRKNTQYF
TGTGCCAGCAGCGTAATGGACGGCGGGGGTGAACCTCGTAAGAATACGCAGTATTTT
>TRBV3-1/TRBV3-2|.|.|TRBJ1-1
CASSPRDRNTEAFF
TGTGCCAGCAGCCCCCGCGACAGGAACACTGAAGCTTTCTTT